These 20 T cell receptor beta chains came from one sample sequenced in a study of T-cell reconstitution after alpha-beta-depleted transplantation in children. The authors prepared the TCRbeta library with unique molecular identifiers. TCRdb itself ran the PCR reads through MiXCR, one entry per CDR3 protein. The table includes some 150,000 distinct CDR3 sequences, around 9% detected once. The starting material was PBMCs, mostly from graft donor cells, obtained 180 days after TCRalphabeta/CD19-depleted stem cell transplant. The source is a female patient between 2 and 10 years old who had a stem cell transplant for congenital amegakaryocytic thrombocytopenia, so the T cells may come from the graft donor.

There are many counts of this clonotype. The J gene is TRBJ2-1, the V gene TRBV12-3 or TRBV12-4; D tentatively reads TRBD1 or TRBD2 (5 bases each). V lost 7 bases, J lost 8 bases, and 12 bases lay in between. This CDR3 is built from 12 residues. CDR3 nucleotide sequence: TGTGCCAGCACGGGGCCGGGGCATGAGCAGTTCTTC. Its protein is CASTGPGHEQFF.

This clonotype was picked up many times. A read error is likely, as this CDR3 ends without the conserved phenylalanine or tryptophan. Because the CDR3's place on the DNA is in doubt, the DNA is left out and the CDR3 is given as listed by TCRdb. The J gene is TRBJ2-3, the V gene TRBV24-1; the table's TRBD2 call for D was not verified on the DNA. Germline CDR1 and CDR2: KGHDR and SFDVKD. Ends included, the CDR3 has 9 residues. CDR3 sequence reads: CATSDLHSS.

This chain links TRBV20-1 with TRBJ2-3; D is unresolved. The germline gives CDR1 DFQATT, CDR2 SNEGSKA (reference sequence). This CDR3 is 13 amino acids long. The V gene lost 3 bases and the J gene lost 2 bases, with 9 bases spanning the gap. This CDR3 reads CSASPLNTDTQYF. CDR3 in DNA: TGCAGTGCTAGTCCCCTAAACACAGATACGCAGTATTTT.

The chain uses TRBV12-3 or TRBV12-4 and TRBJ1-1, with a tentative D call TRBD1 (5 bases). The CDR3 has 14 amino acids. Trimming took 6 bases from V and 1 from J, leaving 12 bases between them. CDR3 residues: CASRLAGPNTEAFF. The CDR3 DNA reads as TGTGCCAGCAGACTCGCAGGGCCGAACACTGAAGCTTTCTTT.

This clonotype was observed many times. The chain joins TRBV5-1 to TRBJ2-3; D gene unclear. CDR1 SGHRS and CDR2 YFSETQ come from the germline V gene. This CDR3 region has 14 residues. V was cut by 4 bases and J by 0 bases, with 9 bases left in between. Here the CDR3 reads CASSPGPSTDTQYF. Here the CDR3 DNA reads TGCGCCAGCAGCCCCGGGCCCAGCACAGATACGCAGTATTTT.

The chain links TRBV28 to TRBJ1-5, with D hard to call. The CDR3 spans 13 residues. Trimming removed 2 bases from V and 5 bases from J, with 7 bases in between. CDR1 is MDHEN, CDR2 SYDVKM, per germline. CDR3 sequence (DNA): TGTGCCAGCAGTTTACTGGGGTATCAGCCCCAGCATTTT. The encoded protein is CASSLLGYQPQHF. The entire variable domain, with the rest obtained from reference TRBV28 and TRBJ1-5, is as follows: DVKVTQSSRYLVKRTGEKVFLECVQDMDHENMFWYRQDPGLGLRLIYFSYDVKMKEKGDIPEGYSVSREKKERFSLILESASTNQTSMYLCASSLLGYQPQHFGDGTRLSIL.

This clonotype came up many times. The rearrangement joins TRBV4-2 to TRBJ2-1, with 10 bases that match TRBD2. J lost 3 bases, V lost 4 bases, and 9 bases had no gene match. This CDR3 is built from 17 residues. Germline CDR1 LGHNA, CDR2 YNFKEQ. CDR3 region: CASSPIRTSGLYNEQFF. The CDR3 region has the DNA TGTGCCAGCAGCCCGATTAGGACTAGCGGTCTCTACAATGAGCAGTTCTTC.

This clonotype was counted at least ten times. The chain employs TRBV28 and TRBJ1-1, with D perhaps TRBD1 (5 bases). The CDR3 has 13 amino acids. Germline values: CDR1 MDHEN, CDR2 SYDVKM. The germline V and J ends were trimmed by 6 bases and 1 base, with 9 bases remaining between them. The chain's CDR3 is CASRFDRNTEAFF. Written as DNA, the CDR3 is TGTGCCAGCAGATTCGACAGGAACACTGAAGCTTTCTTT. The full variable domain, with the rest looked up from reference TRBV28 and TRBJ1-1, is DVKVTQSSRYLVKRTGEKVFLECVQDMDHENMFWYRQDPGLGLRLIYFSYDVKMKEKGDIPEGYSVSREKKERFSLILESASTNQTSMYLCASRFDRNTEAFFGQGTRLTVV.

This clonotype was detected many times. This sequence joins TRBV7-9 and TRBJ2-5; 14 positions match TRBD2. Looked up from germline, CDR1 is SEHNR and CDR2 is FQNEAQ (reference sequence). The J segment lost 2 bases and the V segment lost 3 bases, leaving 5 bases of the junction unmatched. The CDR3 length is 17 residues. The CDR3 nucleotides are TGTGCCAGCAGCTTGGGGACTAGCGGGGGAGAACAAGAGACCCAGTACTTC. Translation gives CASSLGTSGGEQETQYF.

This clonotype has only one observation. With a much larger clone just one base away, this may be a read error. The chain recombines TRBV27 with TRBJ1-5; TRBD1 might be the D (6 bases). The CDR3 runs 14 residues. The V gene lost 9 bases and the J gene lost 5 bases, with 17 bases spanning the gap. Germline V gene sequence: CDR1 MNHEY, CDR2 SMNVEV (reference sequence). This CDR3 is CARGGWGPHQPQHF. CDR3 sequence (DNA): TGTGCCAGAGGGGGGTGGGGCCCCCATCAGCCCCAGCATTTT.

This clonotype was detected many times. The chain joins TRBV20-1 to TRBJ2-7; either TRBD1 or TRBD2 may supply D (5 bases each). The CDR3 length is 14 residues. Germline CDR1 is DFQATT and CDR2 is SNEGSKA (reference sequence). The V end lost 5 bases, the J end lost 3 bases, and 17 bases lay between the germline ends. The CDR3 DNA follows: TGCAGTGCTCTTTGGGAGCTAGGGGACTACGAGCAGTACTTC. Protein: CSALWELGDYEQYF.

The rearrangement joins TRBV18 to TRBJ2-3; D is ambiguous. This CDR3 has 15 residues. Germline CDR1 is KGHSH and CDR2 is LQKENI. V lost 4 bases, J lost 8 bases, and 19 bases lay in between. The CDR3 loop is CASSQKQGRSGTQYF. As DNA, the CDR3 is TGTGCCAGCTCACAAAAACAAGGACGGTCGGGTACGCAGTATTTT.

This clonotype occurred many times. The chain uses TRBV20-1 and TRBJ2-5, with 12 bases aligning to TRBD2. There are 14 residues in the CDR3. Looked up from germline, CDR1 is DFQATT and CDR2 is SNEGSKA (reference sequence). V shed 3 bases and J 5 bases; nucleotides not matched to a gene: 4. In DNA form, the CDR3 reads TGCAGTGCTAGTAGACTAGCGGGAGACGAGACCCAGTACTTC. Residues: CSASRLAGDETQYF.

V gene TRBV25-1 combines with J gene TRBJ2-1; possible D gene TRBD2, 6 bases. Looked up from germline, CDR1 is MGHDK and CDR2 is SYGVNS. Between the trimmed V and J ends, which lost 0 bases and 2 bases, there was a span of 11 bases. The CDR3 is made up of 16 amino acids. The CDR3 bases are TGTGCCAGCAGTGAATACGCTAGCGCAACCTACAATGAGCAGTTCTTC. The encoded protein is CASSEYASATYNEQFF.

The gene calls are TRBV20-1 and TRBJ2-3, with TRBD2 matching 8 bases. J was trimmed by 4 bases and V by 3 bases; bases with no gene match: 3. CDR3 length: 13 amino acids. Germline V gene data show CDR1 as DFQATT and CDR2 as SNEGSKA (reference sequence). The CDR3 nucleotides are TGCAGTGCTAGCGGGGGGGCCCCAGATACGCAGTATTTT. Protein product: CSASGGAPDTQYF.

This chain links TRBV7-2 with TRBJ1-1; D unclear. The CDR3 length is 12 residues. Trimming took off 5 bases at V and 6 bases at J, with 10 bases between the two ends. The germline V gene has CDR1 SGHTA and CDR2 FQGNSA. CDR3 nucleotides: TGTGCCAGCAGCCGGCGGCTCTCTGAAGCTTTCTTT. It codes for CASSRRLSEAFF.

This clonotype was picked up a small number of times. The chain joins TRBV4-2 to TRBJ2-1; D may match TRBD1 or TRBD2 (6 bases each). This CDR3 comprises 17 residues. Germline CDR1 is LGHNA and CDR2 is YNFKEQ. Trimming shortened V by 4 bases and J by 1 base, and 17 bases separated the two germline ends. The CDR3 sequence is CASSRTTGTKSYNEQFF. CDR3 DNA: TGTGCCAGCAGCCGGACTACCGGGACAAAGTCCTACAATGAGCAGTTCTTC.

In its sample, this clonotype was seen many times. The rearrangement links TRBV6-5 to TRBJ2-5; TRBD1 aligns across 9 bases. The trim removed 4 bases at V and 6 bases at J, leaving 15 bases unmatched. This CDR3 contains 17 residues. From germline, CDR1 is MNHEY and CDR2 SVGAGI. DNA of the CDR3: TGTGCCAGCAGTTCCCCAACACAGGGGGCCCGGAGGAAGACCCAGTACTTC. Its protein is CASSSPTQGARRKTQYF.

This clonotype was counted ten times or more. The rearrangement uses TRBV7-8 and TRBJ1-2; no firm D call. The CDR3 consists of 15 residues. The germline V and J ends were trimmed by 0 bases and 5 bases, with 13 bases remaining between them. Germline CDR1 SGHVS, CDR2 FQNEAQ. The CDR3 reads CASSLAGIYLYGYTF. CDR3 nucleotide sequence: TGTGCCAGCAGCTTAGCAGGCATTTACCTATATGGCTACACCTTC.

This clonotype was observed many times. One junction end does not reproduce the germline sequence, and a read error may be involved. V and J are TRBV7-9 and TRBJ1-1; 11 bases agree with TRBD1. This CDR3 region has 11 residues. The V gene's germline CDR1 is SEHNR and CDR2 FQNEAQ (reference sequence). The CDR3 region has the DNA TGTGCCAGCAGCTCGGACAGGGGGCACCTTTTT. Protein product: CASSSDRGHLF.